The 3 T cell receptor beta chains presented below share a single source sample, sequenced in a study of cytomegalovirus exposure and HLA in healthy donors. PCR involved 60 Vbeta and 13 Jbeta primers. Sequenced by immunoSEQ multiplex PCR; TCRdb stores in-frame clones only, minus some. The data hold 250,000 to 350,000 clones, with about 80% observed a single time. The specimen was PBMCs. The receptors here all came from a girl between 2 and 10 years old in good health and CMV-seronegative.

J is TRBJ2-1 and V is TRBV5-6; 8 bases are shared with TRBD1. In germline, CDR1 is SGHDT, CDR2 YYEEEE. The CDR3 spans 15 residues. Losses at the gene ends were 0 bases for V and 6 bases for J; bases not matched to a gene: 5. DNA of the CDR3: TGTGCCAGCAGCTTGGAACAGGGGGACCTCAATGAGCAGTTCTTC. As protein: CASSLEQGDLNEQFF.

V usage is TRBV6-1 and J usage is TRBJ2-1, with TRBD2 matching over 7 bases. Germline V gene lookup returns CDR1 MNHNS and CDR2 SASEGT. This CDR3 region has 15 residues. Losses at the gene ends were 8 bases for V and 7 bases for J; bases not matched to a gene: 14. The CDR3 nucleotides read TGTGCCAGCCGCCGAGGGACTAATGAAAAGAATGAGCAGTTCTTC. It specifies CASRRGTNEKNEQFF.

This clone has just one count. V and J are TRBV10-1 and TRBJ1-4, with unresolved D. The CDR3 spans 19 residues. Between the trimmed V and J ends, which lost 1 base and 0 bases, there was a span of 18 bases. Germline lookup yields CDR1 WNHNN and CDR2 SYGVQD (reference sequence). The CDR3 nucleotides are TGCGCCAGCAGTGAGTATCAGGTGGGTGTGGTTGCAACTAATGAAAAACTGTTTTTT. This encodes CASSEYQVGVVATNEKLFF.